This T cell receptor beta chain appears in the sequencing data of a study of blood T cell repertoires in COVID-19. The protocol was immunoSEQ multiplex PCR, while the TCRdb copy is restricted to in-frame clones and leaves out a portion. Of more than 400,000 clones in the sample, approximately 83% were seen once. This receptor was obtained from a human donor in a cohort sampled during active COVID-19. Sequencing was carried out using peripheral blood.

CDR3 region: CATRGTVGEKLFF. The CDR3 DNA reads as TGTGCCACCCGCGGGACAGTGGGTGAAAAACTGTTTTTT. The chain links TRBV19 to TRBJ1-4; TRBD1 matches at 7 bases. The CDR3 runs to 13 residues. Trimming cost V 10 bases and J 7 bases; bases outside gene matches: 9. Germline V lookup: CDR1 LNHDA, CDR2 SQIVND (reference sequence).